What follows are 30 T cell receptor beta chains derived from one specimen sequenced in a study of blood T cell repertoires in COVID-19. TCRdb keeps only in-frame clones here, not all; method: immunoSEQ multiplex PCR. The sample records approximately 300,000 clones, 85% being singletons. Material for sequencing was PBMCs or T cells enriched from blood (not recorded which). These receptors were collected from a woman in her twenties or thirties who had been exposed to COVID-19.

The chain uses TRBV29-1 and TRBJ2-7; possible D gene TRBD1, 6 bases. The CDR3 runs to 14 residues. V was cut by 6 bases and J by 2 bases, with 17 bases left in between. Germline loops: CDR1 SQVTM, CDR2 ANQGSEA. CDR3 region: CSVETGSVAYEQYF. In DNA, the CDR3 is TGCAGCGTGGAGACAGGCTCAGTGGCCTACGAGCAGTACTTC.

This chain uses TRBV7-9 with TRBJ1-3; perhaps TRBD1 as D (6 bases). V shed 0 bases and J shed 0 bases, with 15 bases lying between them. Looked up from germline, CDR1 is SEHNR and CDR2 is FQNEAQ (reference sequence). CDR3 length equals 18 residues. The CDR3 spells CASSLAGQRGFSGNTIYF. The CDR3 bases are TGTGCCAGCAGCTTAGCCGGGCAGAGGGGGTTCTCTGGAAACACCATATATTTT.

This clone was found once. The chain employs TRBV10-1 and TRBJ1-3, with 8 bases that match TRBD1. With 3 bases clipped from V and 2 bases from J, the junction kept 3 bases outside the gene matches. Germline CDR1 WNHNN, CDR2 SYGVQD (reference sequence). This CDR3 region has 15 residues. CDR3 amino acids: CASSEGTGTGNTIYF. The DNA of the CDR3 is TGCGCCAGCAGTGAAGGGACAGGCACTGGAAACACCATATATTTT.

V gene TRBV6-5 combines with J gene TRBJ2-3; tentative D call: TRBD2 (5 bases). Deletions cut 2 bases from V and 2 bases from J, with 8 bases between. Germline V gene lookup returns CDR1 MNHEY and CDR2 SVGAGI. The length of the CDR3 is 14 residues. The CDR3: CASSYGLTTDTQYF. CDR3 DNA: TGTGCCAGCAGTTACGGACTGACCACAGATACGCAGTATTTT.

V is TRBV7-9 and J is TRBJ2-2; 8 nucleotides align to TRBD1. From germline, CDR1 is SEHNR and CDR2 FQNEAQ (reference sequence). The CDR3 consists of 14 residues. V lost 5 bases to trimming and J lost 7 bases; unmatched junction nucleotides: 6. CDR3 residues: CASSLMTGDGELFF. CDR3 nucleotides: TGTGCCAGCAGCCTAATGACAGGGGACGGGGAGCTGTTTTTT.

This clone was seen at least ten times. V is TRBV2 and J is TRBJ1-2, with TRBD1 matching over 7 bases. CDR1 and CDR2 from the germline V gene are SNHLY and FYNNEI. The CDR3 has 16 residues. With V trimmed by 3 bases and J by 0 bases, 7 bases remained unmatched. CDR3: CASSDRGQSTNYGYTF. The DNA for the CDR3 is TGTGCCAGCAGTGATCGGGGACAGTCTACTAACTATGGCTACACCTTC.

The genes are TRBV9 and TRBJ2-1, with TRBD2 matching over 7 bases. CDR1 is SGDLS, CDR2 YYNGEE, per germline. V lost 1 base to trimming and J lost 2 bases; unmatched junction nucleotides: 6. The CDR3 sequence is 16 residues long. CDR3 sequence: CASSVQAGLTYNEQFF. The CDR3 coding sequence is TGTGCCAGCAGCGTACAAGCGGGGCTTACCTACAATGAGCAGTTCTTC.

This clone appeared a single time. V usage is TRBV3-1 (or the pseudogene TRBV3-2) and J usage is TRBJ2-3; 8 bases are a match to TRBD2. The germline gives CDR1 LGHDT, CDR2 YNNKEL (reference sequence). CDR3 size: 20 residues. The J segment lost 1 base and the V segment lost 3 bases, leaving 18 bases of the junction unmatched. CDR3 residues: CASSHSGVYSGVSRTDTQYF. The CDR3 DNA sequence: TGTGCCAGCAGCCATTCTGGAGTTTATAGCGGGGTGAGTCGCACAGATACGCAGTATTTT.

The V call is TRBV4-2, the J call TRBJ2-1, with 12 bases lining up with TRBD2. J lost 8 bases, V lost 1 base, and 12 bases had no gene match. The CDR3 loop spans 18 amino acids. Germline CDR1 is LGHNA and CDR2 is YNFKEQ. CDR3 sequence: CASSQVRTSGIGSDEQFF. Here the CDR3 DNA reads TGTGCCAGCAGCCAAGTTCGGACTAGCGGGATTGGATCCGATGAGCAGTTCTTC.

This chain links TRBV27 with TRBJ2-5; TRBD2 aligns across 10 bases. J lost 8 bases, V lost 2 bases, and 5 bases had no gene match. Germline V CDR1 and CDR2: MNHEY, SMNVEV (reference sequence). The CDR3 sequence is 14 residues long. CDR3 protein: CASSLKRGGDTQYF. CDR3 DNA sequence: TGTGCCAGCAGTTTAAAGCGGGGGGGAGATACCCAGTACTTC.

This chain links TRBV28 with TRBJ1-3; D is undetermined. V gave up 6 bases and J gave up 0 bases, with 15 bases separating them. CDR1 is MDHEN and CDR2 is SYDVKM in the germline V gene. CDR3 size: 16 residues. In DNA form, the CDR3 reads TGTGCCAGCAGCCCTCCGAGGGCCCTCTCTGGAAACACCATATATTTT. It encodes CASSPPRALSGNTIYF.

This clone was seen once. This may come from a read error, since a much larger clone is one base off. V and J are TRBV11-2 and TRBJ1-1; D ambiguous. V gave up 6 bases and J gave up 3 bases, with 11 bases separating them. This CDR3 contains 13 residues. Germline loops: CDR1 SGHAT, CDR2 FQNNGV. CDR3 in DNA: TGTGCCAGCAGTACCCAGGAGGACACTGAAGCTTTCTTT. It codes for CASSTQEDTEAFF.

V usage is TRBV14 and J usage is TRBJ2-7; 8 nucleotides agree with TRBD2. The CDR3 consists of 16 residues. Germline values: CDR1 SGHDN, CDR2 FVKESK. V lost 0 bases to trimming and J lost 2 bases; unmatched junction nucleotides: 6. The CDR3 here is CASSQEVTSGPYEQYF. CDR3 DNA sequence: TGTGCCAGCAGCCAAGAAGTTACTAGCGGACCCTACGAGCAGTACTTC.

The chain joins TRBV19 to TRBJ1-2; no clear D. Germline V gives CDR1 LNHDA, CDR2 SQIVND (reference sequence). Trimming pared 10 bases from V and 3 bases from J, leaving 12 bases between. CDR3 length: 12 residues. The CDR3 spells CATRRGDYGYTF. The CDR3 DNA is TGTGCCACCCGGCGGGGAGACTATGGCTACACCTTC.

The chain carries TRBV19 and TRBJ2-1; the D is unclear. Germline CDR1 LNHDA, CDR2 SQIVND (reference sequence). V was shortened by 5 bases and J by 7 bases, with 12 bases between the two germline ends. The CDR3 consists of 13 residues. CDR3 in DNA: TGTGCCAGTAGTTACGATGGTCGGAATGAGCAGTTCTTC. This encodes CASSYDGRNEQFF.

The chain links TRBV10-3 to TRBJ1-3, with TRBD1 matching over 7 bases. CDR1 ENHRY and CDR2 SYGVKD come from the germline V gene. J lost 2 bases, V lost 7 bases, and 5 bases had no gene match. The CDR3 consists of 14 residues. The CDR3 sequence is CAIKIGTAGNTIYF. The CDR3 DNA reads TGTGCCATCAAGATCGGGACAGCTGGAAACACCATATATTTT.

The CDR3 reads CASSEGGSPEQYF. The CDR3 nucleotides are TGTGCCAGCAGTGAAGGGGGGAGCCCCGAGCAGTACTTC. This chain links TRBV25-1 with TRBJ2-7; TRBD2 might be the D (6 bases). Trimming left V 2 bases short and J 6 bases short, with 11 bases between. This CDR3 spans 13 amino acids. Germline CDR1 is MGHDK and CDR2 is SYGVNS.

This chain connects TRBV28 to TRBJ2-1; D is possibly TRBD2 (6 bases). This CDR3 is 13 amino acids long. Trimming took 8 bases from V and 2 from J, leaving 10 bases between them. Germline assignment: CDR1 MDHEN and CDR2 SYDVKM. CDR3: CASLRETYNEQFF. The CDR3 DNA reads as TGTGCCAGCCTCCGGGAGACCTACAATGAGCAGTTCTTC.

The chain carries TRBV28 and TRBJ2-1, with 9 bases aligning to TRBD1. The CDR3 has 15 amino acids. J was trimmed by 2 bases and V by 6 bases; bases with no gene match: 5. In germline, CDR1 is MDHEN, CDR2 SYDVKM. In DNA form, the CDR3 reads TGTGCCAGCAGCCGGACAGGGGCCCCCTACAATGAGCAGTTCTTC. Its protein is CASSRTGAPYNEQFF.

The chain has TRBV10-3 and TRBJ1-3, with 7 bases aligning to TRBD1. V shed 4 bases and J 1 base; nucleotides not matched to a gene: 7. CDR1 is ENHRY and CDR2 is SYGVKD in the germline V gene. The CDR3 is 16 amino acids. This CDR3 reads CAISVLGGLSGNTIYF. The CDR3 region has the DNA TGTGCCATCAGTGTATTAGGGGGCCTATCTGGAAACACCATATATTTT.

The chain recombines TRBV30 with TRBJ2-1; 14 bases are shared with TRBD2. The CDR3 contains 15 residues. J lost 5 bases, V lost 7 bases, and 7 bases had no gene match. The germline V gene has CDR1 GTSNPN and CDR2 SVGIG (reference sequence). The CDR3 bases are TGTGCCTCTACCGGGACTAGCGGGGGTAACAATGAGCAGTTCTTC. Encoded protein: CASTGTSGGNNEQFF.

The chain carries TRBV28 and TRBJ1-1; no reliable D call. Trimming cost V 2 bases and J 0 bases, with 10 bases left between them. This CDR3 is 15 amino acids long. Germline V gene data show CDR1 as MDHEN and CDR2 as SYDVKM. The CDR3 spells CASSLARSLNTEAFF. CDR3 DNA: TGTGCCAGCAGTTTAGCTCGGAGTCTGAACACTGAAGCTTTCTTT.

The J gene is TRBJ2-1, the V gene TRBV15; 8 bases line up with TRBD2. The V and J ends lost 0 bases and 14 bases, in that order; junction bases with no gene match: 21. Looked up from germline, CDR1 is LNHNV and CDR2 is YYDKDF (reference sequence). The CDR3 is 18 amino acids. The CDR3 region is CATSRDVRGEPTMREKFF. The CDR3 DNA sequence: TGTGCCACCAGCAGAGATGTGCGGGGGGAACCTACAATGAGAGAAAAGTTCTTC.

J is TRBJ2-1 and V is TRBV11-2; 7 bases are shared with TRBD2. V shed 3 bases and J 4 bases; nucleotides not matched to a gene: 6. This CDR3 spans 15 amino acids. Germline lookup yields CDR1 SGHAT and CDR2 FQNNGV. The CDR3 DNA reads TGTGCCAGCAGCTTGGAGGCGGGGGTTTACAATGAGCAGTTCTTC. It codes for CASSLEAGVYNEQFF.

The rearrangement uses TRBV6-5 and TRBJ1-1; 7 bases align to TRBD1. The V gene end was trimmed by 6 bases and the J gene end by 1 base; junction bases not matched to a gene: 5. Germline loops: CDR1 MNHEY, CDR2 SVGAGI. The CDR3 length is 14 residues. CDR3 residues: CASRPGTANTEAFF. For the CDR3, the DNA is TGTGCCAGCAGACCCGGGACAGCGAACACTGAAGCTTTCTTT.

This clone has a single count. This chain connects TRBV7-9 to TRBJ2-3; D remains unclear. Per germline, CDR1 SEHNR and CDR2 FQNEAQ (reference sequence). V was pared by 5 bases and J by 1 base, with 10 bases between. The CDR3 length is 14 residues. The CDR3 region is CASSPLAGTDTQYF. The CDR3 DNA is TGTGCCAGCAGCCCATTGGCAGGCACAGATACGCAGTATTTT.

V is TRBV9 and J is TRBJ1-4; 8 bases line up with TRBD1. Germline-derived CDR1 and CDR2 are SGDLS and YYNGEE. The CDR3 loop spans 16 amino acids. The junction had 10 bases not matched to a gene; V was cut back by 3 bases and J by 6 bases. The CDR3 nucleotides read TGTGCCAGCAGCGCAGGACAGGGAGGAAGCGATGAAAAACTGTTTTTT. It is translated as CASSAGQGGSDEKLFF.

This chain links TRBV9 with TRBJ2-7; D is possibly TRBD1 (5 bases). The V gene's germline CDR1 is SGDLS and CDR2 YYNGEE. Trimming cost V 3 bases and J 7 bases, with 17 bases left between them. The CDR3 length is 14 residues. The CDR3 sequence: CASSAYGHPGEQYF. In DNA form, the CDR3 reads TGTGCCAGCAGCGCGTATGGACATCCCGGTGAGCAGTACTTC.

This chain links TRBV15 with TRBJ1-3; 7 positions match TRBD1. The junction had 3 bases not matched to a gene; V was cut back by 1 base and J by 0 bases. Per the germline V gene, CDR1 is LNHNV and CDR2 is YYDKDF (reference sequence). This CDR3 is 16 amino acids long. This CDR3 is CATSRGPGGSGNTIYF. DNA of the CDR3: TGTGCCACCAGCAGAGGACCAGGGGGCTCTGGAAACACCATATATTTT.

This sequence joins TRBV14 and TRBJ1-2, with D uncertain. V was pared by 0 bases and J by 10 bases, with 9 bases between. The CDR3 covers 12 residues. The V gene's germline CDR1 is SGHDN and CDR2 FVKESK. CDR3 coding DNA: TGTGCCAGCAGCCAAGATAGTTTTGTCTACACCTTC. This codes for CASSQDSFVYTF.